A single sample gave rise to the 9 T cell receptor beta chains below, sequenced in a study of blood T cell repertoires in COVID-19. Clones were read by immunoSEQ multiplex PCR, and TCRdb kept only the in-frame ones, dropping some. The data contain 150,000 to 200,000 clones, 80% to 90% of them singletons. Sequencing was performed on peripheral blood. The receptors were gathered from a woman in her seventies with COVID-19, enrolled during active disease.

This clone has more than one count but fewer than ten. The chain is built from TRBV28 and TRBJ1-6; D call uncertain. The CDR3 length is 15 residues. The V and J ends lost 4 bases and 14 bases respectively, with 21 bases between them. Germline V CDR1 and CDR2: MDHEN, SYDVKM. The CDR3 region has the DNA TGTGCCAGCAGTTCGACCGGGGTACCCGAGGCAGCCCTCCACTTT. Its translation is CASSSTGVPEAALHF.

The chain is built from TRBV19 and TRBJ1-2, with a tentative D call TRBD1 (5 bases). Per germline, CDR1 LNHDA and CDR2 SQIVND (reference sequence). The CDR3 is made up of 15 amino acids. The ends were cut back, 6 bases at V and 6 bases at J, with 20 bases in the middle. CDR3 sequence: CASRRAFGRVDGYTF. CDR3 sequence (DNA): TGTGCCAGTAGACGCGCCTTTGGCAGGGTCGATGGCTACACCTTC.

The V call is TRBV21-1, the J call TRBJ2-1; the table names TRBD2, a call not compared with the DNA. TRBV21-1 is recorded as a pseudogene. This CDR3 has 16 amino acids. The CDR3 DNA is TGTGCCAGCAGGACTAGCCGACTAGCGGGAGGAGTTGGGCAGTTCTTC. Its translation is CASRTSRLAGGVGQFF.

The V and J genes are TRBV9 and TRBJ2-3, with D possibly being TRBD2 (6 bases). From germline, CDR1 is SGDLS and CDR2 YYNGEE. CDR3 length equals 16 residues. V lost 4 bases and J lost 2, with 17 bases in between. The CDR3 DNA is TGTGCCAGCAGCTCTTTGAGTGGCGGGGACACAGATACGCAGTATTTT. It yields the protein CASSSLSGGDTDTQYF. The full variable domain, completed using reference TRBV9 and TRBJ2-3, is DSGVTQTPKHLITATGQRVTLRCSPRSGDLSVYWYQQSLDQGLQFLIQYYNGEERAKGNILERFSAQQFPDLHSELNLSSLELGDSALYFCASSSLSGGDTDTQYFGPGTRLTVL.

J is TRBJ1-1 and V is TRBV7-9, with D tentatively TRBD1 (6 bases). Between the trimmed V and J ends, which lost 5 bases and 4 bases, there was a span of 11 bases. This CDR3 has 13 residues. The germline V gene encodes CDR1 SEHNR and CDR2 FQNEAQ (reference sequence). CDR3 amino acids: CASSKLGGTEAFF. The CDR3 DNA follows: TGTGCCAGCAGCAAATTAGGGGGCACTGAAGCTTTCTTT.

The chain couples TRBV27 to TRBJ1-2; possibly TRBD1 for D (6 bases). The V end lost 2 bases, the J end lost 8 bases, and 9 bases lay between the germline ends. Looked up from germline, CDR1 is MNHEY and CDR2 is SMNVEV (reference sequence). CDR3 size: 12 residues. CDR3 DNA: TGTGCCAGCAGTTTAACAGGGAAGGGCTACACCTTC. This sequence encodes CASSLTGKGYTF.

This clone is a singleton in its sample. J is TRBJ1-4 and V is TRBV7-5; TRBD1 reflects the table's D call only, with no check against the DNA. TRBV7-5 is flagged as a pseudogene. This CDR3 is built from 15 residues. CDR3 DNA sequence: TGTGCCAGAAGCGGAAGGACAGGAAATAATGAAAAACTGTTTTTT. It is translated as CARSGRTGNNEKLFF.

V usage is TRBV19 and J usage is TRBJ2-7; 10 bases fit TRBD1. This CDR3 comprises 15 residues. V dropped 7 bases and J dropped 5; count of bases not matched to a gene: 11. Germline V gives CDR1 LNHDA, CDR2 SQIVND (reference sequence). The CDR3 loop is CASTNPGTGAHEQYF. For the CDR3, the DNA is TGTGCCAGTACTAACCCCGGGACAGGGGCCCACGAGCAGTACTTC.

The rearrangement links TRBV6-1 to TRBJ2-5; D is possibly TRBD1 (6 bases). Trimming removed 1 base at V and 2 bases at J, with 11 bases between. The CDR3 totals 15 residues. The germline CDR1 and CDR2 sequences are MNHNS and SASEGT. CDR3: CASSEVWGRQETQYF. CDR3 DNA: TGTGCCAGCAGTGAAGTCTGGGGGCGACAAGAGACCCAGTACTTC.